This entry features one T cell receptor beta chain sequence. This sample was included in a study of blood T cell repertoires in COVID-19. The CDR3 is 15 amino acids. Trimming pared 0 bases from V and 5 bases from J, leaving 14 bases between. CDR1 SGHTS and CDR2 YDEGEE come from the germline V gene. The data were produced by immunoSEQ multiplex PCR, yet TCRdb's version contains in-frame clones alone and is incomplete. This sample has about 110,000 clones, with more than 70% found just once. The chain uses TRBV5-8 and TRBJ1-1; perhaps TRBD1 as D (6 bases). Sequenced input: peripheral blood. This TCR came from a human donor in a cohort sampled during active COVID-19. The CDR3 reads CASSLVTGSLTEAFF. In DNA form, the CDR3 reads TGTGCCAGCAGCTTGGTGACAGGAAGCCTGACTGAAGCTTTCTTT. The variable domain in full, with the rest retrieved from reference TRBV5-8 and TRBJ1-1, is EAGVTQSPTHLIKTRGQQATLRCSPISGHTSVYWYQQALGLGLQFLLWYDEGEERNRGNFPPRFSGRQFPNYSSELNVNALELEDSALYLCASSLVTGSLTEAFFGQGTRLTVV.